This T cell receptor (beta chain) was identified during a study of cytomegalovirus exposure and HLA in healthy donors. Study-level background: Falling in the Caucasian-associated ancestry cluster were about 83% of 398 genotyped donors.

Amplification used 60 Vbeta primers and 13 Jbeta primers. Profiled with immunoSEQ multiplex PCR; TCRdb holds only in-frame clones, not every one. The repertoire holds 130,000 to 150,000 clones, with roughly three quarters as singletons. Overall study results and limits: Earlier findings revealed that most TCR beta V segments proved productive either about 90% or about 30% of the time.

The CDR3 length is 17 residues. The ends lost 0 bases at V and 2 bases at J; junction bases unmatched: 4. Germline values: CDR1 MGHRA, CDR2 YSYEKL. In the case of this clone: Antigen specificity is unknown.

This chain connects TRBV4-1 to TRBJ2-6; 7 bases fit TRBD2. The TCR comes from a man between 18 and 35 years old in good health and CMV-seronegative. Sample: PBMCs. Here the CDR3 reads CASSQDSRGAGANVLTF. DNA for the CDR3: TGCGCCAGCAGCCAAGACTCCCGGGGGGCTGGGGCCAACGTCCTGACTTTC.